The TCR beta chain described here comes from a study of neurological immune-mediated disorders. Study observations and caveats: It was HTLV-1-associated myelopathy that showed the most TCR clonal expansion, while multiple sclerosis showed the least, falling below healthy controls.

V lost 3 bases and J lost 3, with 9 bases in between. Looked up from germline, CDR1 is SGHRS and CDR2 is YFSETQ. This CDR3 is built from 13 residues. Synthesis of cDNA used 5'RACE (with 10-nucleotide random UMIs). TCRdb analysed the 5' RACE reads with MiXCR anew, one entry per CDR3 protein. This table holds tens of thousands of distinct CDR3 sequences, about 2% found once. This clonotype has at least ten counts. Antigen unknown. The source is a woman aged 40-49 years with multiple sclerosis. Sample: PBMCs. The chain combines TRBV5-1 with TRBJ1-1; D not resolved. The DNA of the CDR3 is TGCGCCAGCAGCTCCTTTATGGACACTGAAGCTTTCTTT. As protein: CASSSFMDTEAFF.